The 27 T cell receptor beta chains reported below all come from one sample, sequenced in a study of T cell responses to AZD1222 COVID-19 vaccine. Sequenced by immunoSEQ multiplex PCR; TCRdb stores in-frame clones only, minus some. The sample has around 140,000 clones, approximately 91% seen once. The starting material was peripheral blood, obtained 28 days after the second dose of the MenACWY control vaccine. These receptors were collected from an adult who received the MenACWY meningococcal vaccine as a control.

This clone was observed once. This rearrangement joins TRBV10-3 to TRBJ1-1; no firm D call. The CDR3 loop spans 11 amino acids. The V gene's germline CDR1 is ENHRY and CDR2 SYGVKD. V was trimmed by 0 bases and J by 9 bases, leaving 5 bases between them. CDR3 in DNA: TGTGCCATCAGTGAGTCGAGGCAAGCTTTCTTT. It is translated as CAISESRQAFF.

The chain carries TRBV6-5 and TRBJ1-1; the D is unclear. Trimming removed 10 bases from V and 1 base from J, with 13 bases in between. The germline gives CDR1 MNHEY, CDR2 SVGAGI. The CDR3 consists of 13 residues. The CDR3 DNA is TGTGCCACAATGGGTGTCAAGAACACTGAAGCTTTCTTT. Residues: CATMGVKNTEAFF.

The chain recombines TRBV28 with TRBJ2-3; perhaps TRBD1 as D (6 bases). Germline V gives CDR1 MDHEN, CDR2 SYDVKM. Deletions cut 3 bases from V and 1 base from J, with 11 bases between. The CDR3 has 15 residues. The chain's CDR3 is CASSLGARGTDTQYF. CDR3 bases: TGTGCCAGCAGTTTGGGGGCGCGAGGCACAGATACGCAGTATTTT. The complete variable domain, with remaining parts taken from reference TRBV28 and TRBJ2-3, reads DVKVTQSSRYLVKRTGEKVFLECVQDMDHENMFWYRQDPGLGLRLIYFSYDVKMKEKGDIPEGYSVSREKKERFSLILESASTNQTSMYLCASSLGARGTDTQYFGPGTRLTVL.

The chain employs TRBV7-2 and TRBJ1-1, with D hard to call. The CDR3 length is 15 residues. The V end lost 1 base, the J end lost 0 bases, and 9 bases lay between the germline ends. Germline values: CDR1 SGHTA, CDR2 FQGNSA. CDR3 region: CASSLGRAMNTEAFF. The CDR3 DNA is TGTGCCAGCAGCTTAGGTAGGGCCATGAACACTGAAGCTTTCTTT.

The rearrangement uses TRBV19 and TRBJ1-2; D is unclear. CDR3 length equals 15 residues. Per germline, CDR1 LNHDA and CDR2 SQIVND (reference sequence). The V and J ends lost 3 bases and 3 bases respectively, with 14 bases between them. The CDR3 DNA follows: TGTGCCAGTAGTATTACTCGGGTTTCCGACTATGGCTACACCTTC. Translated, it gives CASSITRVSDYGYTF.

The chain couples TRBV5-1 to TRBJ1-2; D is unresolved. Germline CDR1 and CDR2: SGHRS and YFSETQ. Deletions cut 5 bases from V and 1 base from J, with 15 bases between. This CDR3 spans 15 amino acids. CDR3 loop: CASSYGGRSNYGYTF. In DNA form, the CDR3 reads TGCGCCAGCAGTTATGGCGGGCGAAGTAACTATGGCTACACCTTC.

The chain is built from TRBV18 and TRBJ2-7, with D possibly TRBD1 on 6 matching bases. Germline lookup yields CDR1 KGHSH and CDR2 LQKENI. The CDR3 runs 15 residues. Between the trimmed V and J ends, which lost 3 bases and 1 base, there was a span of 13 bases. The CDR3 bases are TGTGCCAGCTCACCTGGCTCAGGGGCATCCTACGAGCAGTACTTC. Residues: CASSPGSGASYEQYF.

The genes are TRBV24-1 and TRBJ2-3; tentative D call: TRBD2 (7 bases). Germline-derived CDR1 and CDR2 are KGHDR and SFDVKD. The CDR3 is 14 amino acids. V lost 7 bases and J lost 1, with 11 bases in between. The CDR3 loop reads CATREGGRTDTQYF. DNA for the CDR3: TGTGCCACCAGGGAGGGGGGGCGCACAGATACGCAGTATTTT.

This clone has only a few counts. The genes are TRBV5-1 and TRBJ2-7; TRBD1 might be the D (5 bases). The CDR3 runs to 15 residues. Germline CDR1 and CDR2: SGHRS and YFSETQ. V was trimmed by 0 bases and J by 5 bases, leaving 15 bases between them. The CDR3 DNA reads TGCGCCAGCAGCTTGGTGGTCCAGGGATCACACGAGCAGTACTTC. Translating gives CASSLVVQGSHEQYF.

The chain carries TRBV19 and TRBJ1-1; TRBD1 might be the D (6 bases). With 2 bases removed from V and 2 bases from J, the gap between germline ends came to 12 bases. Germline values: CDR1 LNHDA, CDR2 SQIVND (reference sequence). This CDR3 region has 15 residues. As DNA, the CDR3 is TGTGCCAGTAGTATAAGCCCGACAGGCAACACTGAAGCTTTCTTT. The encoded protein is CASSISPTGNTEAFF.

This clone was counted once. The rearrangement uses TRBV5-1 and TRBJ2-2; 8 bases align to TRBD2. CDR1 SGHRS and CDR2 YFSETQ come from the germline V gene. Losses at the gene ends were 0 bases for V and 5 bases for J; bases not matched to a gene: 3. This CDR3 contains 15 residues. CDR3 DNA sequence: TGCGCCAGCAGCTTGGTCAGCGGGAGAACCGGGGAGCTGTTTTTT. It is translated as CASSLVSGRTGELFF. The full variable domain, rest sourced from reference TRBV5-1 and TRBJ2-2, is KAGVTQTPRYLIKTRGQQVTLSCSPISGHRSVSWYQQTPGQGLQFLFEYFSETQRNKGNFPGRFSGRQFSNSRSEMNVSTLELGDSALYLCASSLVSGRTGELFFGEGSRLTVL.

The chain joins TRBV5-4 to TRBJ1-1; a possible D gene is TRBD1 (6 bases). The V end lost 4 bases, the J end lost 6 bases, and 13 bases lay between the germline ends. CDR1 is SGHNT, CDR2 YYREEE, per germline (reference sequence). This CDR3 region has 13 residues. The CDR3 sequence is CASSGGQTAEAFF. The CDR3 DNA follows: TGTGCCAGCAGCGGCGGACAGACCGCTGAAGCTTTCTTT.

The rearrangement links TRBV5-1 to TRBJ1-6; no firm D call. V was cut by 0 bases and J by 5 bases, with 9 bases left in between. CDR1 SGHRS and CDR2 YFSETQ come from the germline V gene. CDR3 length equals 15 residues. CDR3 residues: CASSLGYRDNSPLHF. The CDR3 bases are TGCGCCAGCAGCTTGGGCTATAGGGATAATTCACCCCTCCACTTT.

The chain links TRBV10-3 to TRBJ2-3; 7 nucleotides match TRBD2. CDR3 length: 14 residues. The germline CDR1 and CDR2 sequences are ENHRY and SYGVKD. V was pared by 6 bases and J by 3 bases, with 6 bases of the junction left unmatched. In DNA, the CDR3 is TGTGCCATCAGGGGAGCGGGACCTACAGATACGCAGTATTTT. Its protein product is CAIRGAGPTDTQYF.

The chain is built from TRBV7-2 and TRBJ1-2; possible D gene TRBD1, 5 bases. Germline V gives CDR1 SGHTA, CDR2 FQGNSA. V was shortened by 3 bases and J by 7 bases, with 21 bases between the two germline ends. The CDR3 is 16 amino acids. The CDR3 nucleotides read TGTGCCAGCAGCTTGACAAGGGCTGGGACTGCTCCTGGCTACACCTTC. It is translated as CASSLTRAGTAPGYTF.

This chain connects TRBV18 to TRBJ2-7; 7 bases fit TRBD1. Trimming removed 3 bases from V and 2 bases from J; junction bases left unmatched: 7. Germline V lookup: CDR1 KGHSH, CDR2 LQKENI. The CDR3 covers 15 residues. CDR3 residues: CASSPLGTEPYEQYF. In nucleotides, the CDR3 is TGTGCCAGCTCACCCCTGGGGACAGAACCCTACGAGCAGTACTTC.

The DNA for the CDR3 is TGTGCCAGCAGCTTGGGGATTGTGTACGAGCAGTACTTC. It specifies CASSLGIVYEQYF. The chain has TRBV5-6 and TRBJ2-7; D remains unclear. The CDR3 spans 13 residues. V lost 0 bases and J lost 4, with 8 bases in between. Germline V CDR1 and CDR2: SGHDT, YYEEEE.

The chain is built from TRBV7-3 and TRBJ1-3, with a weak D call TRBD1 (6 bases). The CDR3 has 16 amino acids. From germline, CDR1 is SGHTA and CDR2 FQGTGA. Trimming took 4 bases from V and 2 from J, leaving 15 bases between them. CDR3 nucleotide sequence: TGTGCCAGCAGCTCGGAGTTGGAGGGGGCTGGAAACACCATATATTTT. It yields the protein CASSSELEGAGNTIYF.

This clone was recorded only once. The genes are TRBV27 and TRBJ1-2, with TRBD1 matching over 9 bases. The V gene end was trimmed by 6 bases and the J gene end by 5 bases; junction bases not matched to a gene: 10. Germline CDR1 and CDR2: MNHEY and SMNVEV (reference sequence). CDR3 length: 15 residues. The CDR3 DNA is TGTGCCAGCAGATACTCCGGGACAGGGCGATATGGCTACACCTTC. Its protein is CASRYSGTGRYGYTF.

The genes are TRBV19 and TRBJ2-2; 7 bases match TRBD2. Germline CDR1 reads LNHDA; CDR2 reads SQIVND (reference sequence). The CDR3 consists of 14 residues. V was clipped by 7 bases and J by 1 base; unmatched bases: 3. The CDR3 nucleotides are TGTGCCAGTAAAGTAGCGGGGAACACCGGGGAGCTGTTTTTT. It specifies CASKVAGNTGELFF.

The chain combines TRBV27 with TRBJ2-7; possibly TRBD1 for D (6 bases). The CDR3 has 20 residues. Between the trimmed V and J ends, which lost 2 bases and 1 base, there was a span of 27 bases. The germline V gene has CDR1 MNHEY and CDR2 SMNVEV (reference sequence). CDR3 protein: CASSLRMEIPRQDGSYEQYF. CDR3 DNA: TGTGCCAGCAGTTTACGTATGGAGATACCCAGACAGGACGGATCCTACGAGCAGTACTTC.

The chain couples TRBV5-1 to TRBJ1-2; TRBD1 matches at 7 bases. This CDR3 has 13 amino acids. With V trimmed by 1 base and J by 6 bases, 3 bases remained unmatched. Germline CDR1 SGHRS, CDR2 YFSETQ. The CDR3, as DNA: TGCGCCAGCAGCTTGACGACAGGGCATGGCTACACCTTC. Its translation is CASSLTTGHGYTF.

This chain joins TRBV4-3 and TRBJ1-2; no firm D call. This CDR3 has 14 amino acids. V dropped 4 bases and J dropped 5 bases, with 14 bases sitting between them. Germline values: CDR1 LGHNA, CDR2 YSLEER. The CDR3 reads CASSRLGREYGYTF. The CDR3, as DNA: TGCGCCAGCAGCCGATTAGGGAGGGAATATGGCTACACCTTC.

The chain carries TRBV29-1 and TRBJ2-1, with 8 nucleotides matching TRBD1. Looked up from germline, CDR1 is SQVTM and CDR2 is ANQGSEA. Trimming took 5 bases from V and 7 from J; bases not matched to a gene: 16. CDR3 length: 16 residues. CDR3 sequence (DNA): TGCAGCGTTACTTACCAACATCCGGACAGGGTGAATGAGCAGTTCTTC. Its protein product is CSVTYQHPDRVNEQFF.

The rearrangement links TRBV18 to TRBJ1-4, with TRBD1 as a possible D gene (6 bases). V lost 6 bases to trimming and J lost 0 bases, with 20 bases between them. The CDR3 contains 18 residues. Germline loops: CDR1 KGHSH, CDR2 LQKENI. This chain's CDR3 is CASSYSGQGIATNEKLFF. The CDR3, as DNA: TGTGCCAGCTCGTACTCCGGGCAGGGGATTGCAACTAATGAAAAACTGTTTTTT.

This rearrangement joins TRBV18 to TRBJ1-1, with unresolved D. Germline V gene data show CDR1 as KGHSH and CDR2 as LQKENI. V was pared by 2 bases and J by 5 bases, with 12 bases between. The CDR3 extends over 14 amino acids. CDR3 nucleotides: TGTGCCAGCTCACCAGGCGGGGTAAGGACTGAAGCTTTCTTT. Translation: CASSPGGVRTEAFF.

CDR3 sequence: CAWSARQAPGNTIYF. CDR3 in DNA: TGTGCCTGGAGTGCCCGACAGGCGCCTGGAAACACCATATATTTT. The chain uses TRBV30 and TRBJ1-3; D possibly corresponds to TRBD1 (6 bases). The CDR3 loop spans 15 amino acids. Germline CDR1 and CDR2: GTSNPN and SVGIG (reference sequence). Between the trimmed V and J ends, which lost 1 base and 2 bases, there was a span of 12 bases.